This T cell receptor beta chain was sequenced for a study of shared clonotypes between healthy human individuals. General observations from the study: Sampling covered nothing but blood. Tissue TCR repertoires likely differ from those found in blood. All-four-donor shared clonotypes had higher generation probabilities than non-shared clonotypes did.

Using approximately 200 ng DNA, around 30,000 T cell genomes, the sorted-subset replicate PCRs were run. TCRdb's table, derived via immunoSEQ multiplex PCR, lists solely in-frame clones and lacks some. Of over 1.4 million clones listed, roughly 96% are singletons. The CDR3 contains 13 residues. V was clipped by 2 bases and J by 2 bases, with 6 bases between them. CDR1 MNHEY and CDR2 SVGAGI come from the germline V gene. Splitting of CD4+ cells produced CD45RA+ naive and CD45RA-negative memory subsets. A note on this clone: Its antigen is as yet unknown.

The TCR sequence derives from a man aged 25 to 40 in good health. The V and J genes are TRBV6-5 and TRBJ1-1, with D hard to call. Sequenced: naive CD4+ T cells sorted from blood. Subset meaning: CD45RA+ positively selected. DNA for the CDR3: TGTGCCAGCAGTTACAGCCAAAACACTGAAGCTTTCTTT. Protein sequence: CASSYSQNTEAFF.